These 15 T cell receptor beta chains were all obtained from the same sample, sequenced in a study of cytomegalovirus exposure and HLA in healthy donors. Researchers ran the PCR with 60 Vbeta and 13 Jbeta primers. Sequenced by immunoSEQ multiplex PCR; TCRdb stores in-frame clones only, minus some. The repertoire holds about 120,000 clones, 50% to 75% seen once, with less than 9% in the top ten. The specimen was PBMCs. The source is a woman between 35 and 50 years old in good health and CMV-seropositive.

CDR3 nucleotides: TGTGCCAGCAGCGTCCATACAGTAGTTTATCAGCCCCAGCATTTT. It yields the protein CASSVHTVVYQPQHF. V gene TRBV9 combines with J gene TRBJ1-5; no reliable D call. Trimming took 2 bases from V and 5 from J, leaving 14 bases between them. The CDR3 totals 15 residues. In germline, CDR1 is SGDLS, CDR2 YYNGEE.

V gene TRBV10-1 combines with J gene TRBJ2-1; 7 nucleotides agree with TRBD2. This CDR3 region has 14 residues. Germline V lookup: CDR1 WNHNN, CDR2 SYGVQD (reference sequence). Germline trimming cut 8 bases from V and 4 bases from J; bases unmatched to any gene: 8. CDR3 sequence (DNA): TGCGCCAGCCTCGGGAGGAGAACGTACAATGAGCAGTTCTTC. Translation gives CASLGRRTYNEQFF.

This chain connects TRBV19 to TRBJ1-5; D not resolved. Germline lookup yields CDR1 LNHDA and CDR2 SQIVND (reference sequence). V was cut by 4 bases and J by 4 bases, with 11 bases left in between. This CDR3 comprises 14 residues. CDR3 DNA sequence: TGTGCCAGTAGTAACCGGGTCGTAAATCAGCCCCAGCATTTT. This sequence encodes CASSNRVVNQPQHF.

There are a few counts of this clone. The chain has TRBV5-1 and TRBJ1-6; TRBD1 matches at 7 bases. Germline V CDR1 and CDR2: SGHRS, YFSETQ. The ends lost 0 bases at V and 10 bases at J; junction bases unmatched: 7. The CDR3 covers 15 residues. CDR3: CASSLAAQGVSPLHF. Here the CDR3 DNA reads TGCGCCAGCAGCTTGGCCGCGCAGGGGGTCTCACCCCTCCACTTT.

J is TRBJ2-3 and V is TRBV6-5, with TRBD2 matching 9 bases. Germline V lookup: CDR1 MNHEY, CDR2 SVGAGI. The ends lost 6 bases at V and 2 bases at J; junction bases unmatched: 6. This CDR3 has 15 residues. CDR3 loop: CASRTIAGVTDTQYF. In DNA, the CDR3 is TGTGCCAGCAGGACAATAGCGGGAGTCACAGATACGCAGTATTTT.

This chain links TRBV27 with TRBJ2-1, with 13 bases that match TRBD2. CDR1 MNHEY and CDR2 SMNVEV come from the germline V gene (reference sequence). The CDR3 has 16 amino acids. Trimming at V came to 2 bases and at J to 9 bases, leaving 7 bases not matched to a gene. The CDR3 protein is CASSLGQLAGGSEQFF. The CDR3 nucleotides read TGTGCCAGCAGTTTAGGGCAACTAGCGGGAGGGAGTGAGCAGTTCTTC.

This clone occurred a few times. The genes are TRBV6-5 and TRBJ1-3, with a weak D call TRBD1 (5 bases). V lost 0 bases and J lost 0, with 9 bases in between. The CDR3 contains 16 residues. Germline CDR1 MNHEY, CDR2 SVGAGI. Written as DNA, the CDR3 is TGTGCCAGCAGTTACTCCCGGGGGAGCTCTGGAAACACCATATATTTT. Protein product: CASSYSRGSSGNTIYF.

This rearrangement joins TRBV30 to TRBJ2-5, with D tentatively TRBD2 (5 bases). V lost 2 bases and J 2 bases, leaving 9 bases between the germline ends. The CDR3 has 13 residues. In germline, CDR1 is GTSNPN, CDR2 SVGIG (reference sequence). The CDR3 DNA reads TGTGCCTGGAGTAATAGCGTGCAAGAGACCCAGTACTTC. Translation gives CAWSNSVQETQYF.

V gene TRBV18 combines with J gene TRBJ2-7; D may be TRBD2 (6 bases). CDR1 is KGHSH, CDR2 LQKENI, per germline. The CDR3 spans 16 residues. V was shortened by 2 bases and J by 4 bases, with 18 bases between the two germline ends. The CDR3 region has the DNA TGTGCCAGCTCACCAGAGACTAGTCAACTTTCTTACGAGCAGTACTTC. Amino acids: CASSPETSQLSYEQYF.

The chain couples TRBV6-5 to TRBJ2-3; 8 positions agree with TRBD2. The germline V gene encodes CDR1 MNHEY and CDR2 SVGAGI. V was pared by 6 bases and J by 8 bases, with 13 bases of the junction left unmatched. This CDR3 has 15 amino acids. CDR3 coding DNA: TGTGCCAGCAGGGTGACGGGGGGGGGACGGGGTACGCAGTATTTT. Translated, it gives CASRVTGGGRGTQYF.

Regarding this clone: The same CDR3 arises from other DNA sequences in this sample as well. V gene TRBV30 combines with J gene TRBJ1-2; the D gene is possibly TRBD1 (5 bases). There are 14 residues in the CDR3. Germline V lookup: CDR1 GTSNPN, CDR2 SVGIG (reference sequence). The V gene lost 1 base and the J gene lost 2 bases, with 11 bases spanning the gap. This CDR3 reads CAWSGSRVNYGYTF. The CDR3 nucleotides are TGTGCCTGGAGTGGGTCCAGGGTGAACTATGGCTACACCTTC.

A few counts support this clone. This chain uses TRBV6-6 with TRBJ2-7; 12 positions agree with TRBD2. After removal of 5 bases from V and 2 bases from J, the junction contained 4 bases not matched to a gene. Germline V CDR1 and CDR2: MNHNY, SVGAGI (reference sequence). The CDR3 has 15 amino acids. CDR3 protein: CASSRTSGNAYEQYF. CDR3 sequence (DNA): TGTGCCAGCAGTAGGACTAGCGGGAATGCCTACGAGCAGTACTTC.

The chain combines TRBV6-5 with TRBJ2-3, with 7 bases matching TRBD1. The J segment lost 4 bases and the V segment lost 10 bases, leaving 11 bases of the junction unmatched. The CDR3 runs to 14 residues. Germline CDR1 is MNHEY and CDR2 is SVGAGI. This CDR3 reads CATGKGARADTQYF. The DNA of the CDR3 is TGTGCCACCGGAAAGGGGGCCAGGGCAGATACGCAGTATTTT.

The V call is TRBV5-1, the J call TRBJ2-7, with D maybe TRBD2 (5 bases). Between the trimmed V and J ends, which lost 0 bases and 0 bases, there was a span of 13 bases. Germline assignment: CDR1 SGHRS and CDR2 YFSETQ. The CDR3 has 16 amino acids. CDR3 in amino acids: CASSLEEEAHSYEQYF. CDR3 bases: TGCGCCAGCAGCTTGGAAGAGGAGGCCCACTCCTACGAGCAGTACTTC.

V gene TRBV30 combines with J gene TRBJ2-3; 9 bases are a match to TRBD2. CDR3 length: 15 amino acids. The J segment lost 2 bases and the V segment lost 2 bases, leaving 5 bases of the junction unmatched. Germline CDR1 is GTSNPN and CDR2 is SVGIG (reference sequence). The CDR3 DNA reads as TGTGCCTGGAGTCTATCTAGCGGGGTCACAGATACGCAGTATTTT. It specifies CAWSLSSGVTDTQYF.